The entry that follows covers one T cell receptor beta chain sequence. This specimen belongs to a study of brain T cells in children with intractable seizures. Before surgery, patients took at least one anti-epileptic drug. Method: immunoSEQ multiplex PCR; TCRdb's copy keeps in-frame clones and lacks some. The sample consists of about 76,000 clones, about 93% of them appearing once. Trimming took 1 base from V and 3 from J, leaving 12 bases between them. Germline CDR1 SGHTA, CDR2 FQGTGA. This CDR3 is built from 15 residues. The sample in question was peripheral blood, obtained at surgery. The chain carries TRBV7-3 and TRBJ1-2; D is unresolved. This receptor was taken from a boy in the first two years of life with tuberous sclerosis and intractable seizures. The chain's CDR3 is CASSLNPGSDYGYTF. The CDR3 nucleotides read TGTGCCAGCAGCTTAAATCCGGGGTCAGACTATGGCTACACCTTC.